This T cell receptor (beta chain) emerged from a study of CD4+ T cells in melanoma. Profiling relied on immunoSEQ multiplex PCR, and the TCRdb table lists in-frame clones only, not all of them. The sample contains 20,000 to 25,000 clones, roughly four fifths of which appear only once. The CDR3 extends over 14 amino acids. Germline CDR1 KGHSH, CDR2 LQKENI. Trimming took off 4 bases at V and 3 bases at J, with 13 bases between the two ends. The rearrangement joins TRBV18 to TRBJ2-7; D possibly uses TRBD1 or TRBD2 (5 bases each). This receptor was obtained from a human donor with melanoma. The specimen sequenced was cells from a culture (not recorded whether cultured in vitro). CDR3 DNA: TGTGCCAGCTCACGCGCCGGGACCCTCTACGAGCAGTACTTC. This codes for CASSRAGTLYEQYF.